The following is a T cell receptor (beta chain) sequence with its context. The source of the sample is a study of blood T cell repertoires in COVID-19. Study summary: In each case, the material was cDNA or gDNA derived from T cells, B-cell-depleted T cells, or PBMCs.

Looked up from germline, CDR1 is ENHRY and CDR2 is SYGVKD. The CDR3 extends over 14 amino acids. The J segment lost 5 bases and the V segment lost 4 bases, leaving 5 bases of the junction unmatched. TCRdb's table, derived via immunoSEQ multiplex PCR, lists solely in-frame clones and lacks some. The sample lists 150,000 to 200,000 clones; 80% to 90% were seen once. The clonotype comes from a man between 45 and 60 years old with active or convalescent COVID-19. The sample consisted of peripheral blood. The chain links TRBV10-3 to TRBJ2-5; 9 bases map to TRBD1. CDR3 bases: TGTGCCATCAGTGGGACAGGGGCGTCTGAGACCCAGTACTTC. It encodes CAISGTGASETQYF.